A selection of T cell receptor beta chains follows, all from one sample in a study of blood T cell repertoires in COVID-19. Method: immunoSEQ multiplex PCR; TCRdb's copy keeps in-frame clones and lacks some. The sample has 200,000 to 250,000 clones; around 83% are singletons. Sequencing was carried out using peripheral blood. The receptors shown here come from a man over 45 with active or convalescent COVID-19. The conserved cysteine and the conserved F or W are not part of the CDR3 here. Fields, in order: CDR3 protein, D gene, J gene, V gene. The D gene is left open where the match is weak.

cdr3_aa: ASSPRGGSGNTGELF; d_call: NA; j_call: TRBJ2-2; v_call: TRBV4-1
cdr3_aa: ASTLLPGTGHEAF; d_call: TRBD1; j_call: TRBJ1-1; v_call: TRBV6-5
cdr3_aa: ASTLHRGQQF; d_call: NA; j_call: TRBJ2-1; v_call: TRBV12-3/TRBV12-4
cdr3_aa: ASSYSVGLNTEAF; d_call: NA; j_call: TRBJ1-1; v_call: TRBV6-5
cdr3_aa: AWSFGVGRNSPLH; d_call: NA; j_call: TRBJ1-6; v_call: TRBV30
cdr3_aa: SVEGAGDTEAF; d_call: NA; j_call: TRBJ1-1; v_call: TRBV29-1
cdr3_aa: ASSLTGTGDQETQY; d_call: TRBD1; j_call: TRBJ2-5; v_call: TRBV4-2
cdr3_aa: ASNHGNQPQH; d_call: NA; j_call: TRBJ1-5; v_call: TRBV19
cdr3_aa: ATSDSASGKEGYT; d_call: NA; j_call: TRBJ1-2; v_call: TRBV24-1
cdr3_aa: ASSVGMGQGSEQY; d_call: TRBD1; j_call: TRBJ2-7; v_call: TRBV9
cdr3_aa: ASSPSAFRDRENIQY; d_call: TRBD1; j_call: TRBJ2-4; v_call: TRBV18
cdr3_aa: ASMRQGAGNTIY; d_call: TRBD1; j_call: TRBJ1-3; v_call: TRBV6-5
cdr3_aa: ASSQRAGAPLDTDTQY; d_call: NA; j_call: TRBJ2-3; v_call: TRBV4-1
cdr3_aa: ASSDTLTGLAVNNEQF; d_call: TRBD2; j_call: TRBJ2-1; v_call: TRBV10-1
cdr3_aa: ASRPTGGNGYT; d_call: TRBD1; j_call: TRBJ1-2; v_call: TRBV5-5
cdr3_aa: ASSLGPSYNEQF; d_call: NA; j_call: TRBJ2-1; v_call: TRBV27
cdr3_aa: ASSEGLAGRPNTGELF; d_call: TRBD2; j_call: TRBJ2-2; v_call: TRBV10-1
cdr3_aa: SVESPGGYYGYT; d_call: TRBD1; j_call: TRBJ1-2; v_call: TRBV29-1
cdr3_aa: ASSLGLVPKETQY; d_call: TRBD2; j_call: TRBJ2-5; v_call: TRBV11-2
cdr3_aa: ASGLPEADTQY; d_call: NA; j_call: TRBJ2-3; v_call: TRBV7-9
cdr3_aa: ASSLALDNYEKLF; d_call: NA; j_call: TRBJ1-4; v_call: TRBV7-9
cdr3_aa: ASSLTRTEADTQY; d_call: NA; j_call: TRBJ2-3; v_call: TRBV11-3
cdr3_aa: ASSREGQVNTEAF; d_call: TRBD1; j_call: TRBJ1-1; v_call: TRBV14
cdr3_aa: ASSLRTEEQF; d_call: NA; j_call: TRBJ2-1; v_call: TRBV11-2
cdr3_aa: ASSKEVAESRYNEQF; d_call: NA; j_call: TRBJ2-1; v_call: TRBV7-6
cdr3_aa: ASSINRDRQPQH; d_call: NA; j_call: TRBJ1-5; v_call: TRBV19
cdr3_aa: ASSRTEIYEQY; d_call: NA; j_call: TRBJ2-7; v_call: TRBV18
cdr3_aa: AWSVKGASPLH; d_call: TRBD1; j_call: TRBJ1-6; v_call: TRBV30
cdr3_aa: ASSLPSGSSAYNEQF; d_call: NA; j_call: TRBJ2-1; v_call: TRBV28
cdr3_aa: ASSPGQVREKLF; d_call: TRBD1; j_call: TRBJ1-4; v_call: TRBV28
cdr3_aa: ASSTYTNTEAF; d_call: NA; j_call: TRBJ1-1; v_call: TRBV11-2
cdr3_aa: ATSGVTGWETEAF; d_call: NA; j_call: TRBJ1-1; v_call: TRBV15
cdr3_aa: ASSKRTGDNSPLH; d_call: TRBD1; j_call: TRBJ1-6; v_call: TRBV7-2
cdr3_aa: ASSPRTGRGNTEAF; d_call: TRBD1; j_call: TRBJ1-1; v_call: TRBV5-1
cdr3_aa: ASSEQGRNQPQH; d_call: NA; j_call: TRBJ1-5; v_call: TRBV19
cdr3_aa: ASSEALSGANVLT; d_call: NA; j_call: TRBJ2-6; v_call: TRBV6-1
cdr3_aa: ASSQVASQEQY; d_call: NA; j_call: TRBJ2-7; v_call: TRBV14